The clone carrying this T cell receptor (beta chain) came up a few times. The antigen is not known. Germline CDR1 is SQVTM and CDR2 is ANQGSEA. V shed 6 bases, J shed 5 bases, and the junction held 8 bases outside the gene matches. The CDR3 is 13 residues long. The record originates from a study of blood T cells in healthy people across ages. A second about 7 to 12 cycle PCR used barcoded and J-beta primers. TCRdb re-derived calls from the 5' RACE reads in MiXCR, one entry per CDR3 protein. Among hundreds of thousands of distinct CDR3 sequences listed, 25% were seen once. Study-wide findings and caveats: The study could not conclusively compare naive and antigen-experienced cells, given its unsorted PBMCs.

In addition, the sample was reused for a study of T cells of mothers and their children. That work states: All extracted RNA went into cDNA synthesis, about 1.6 ug per 15 ul. For related and unrelated pairs alike, thymic selection shapes TCR recombination output similarly.

This clonotype was obtained from a boy aged 5-17 years in good health. The V gene is TRBV29-1, the J gene TRBJ2-3, with TRBD1 identical over 7 bases. Specimen: blood. CDR3 residues: CSVAGTAQDTQYF. As DNA, the CDR3 is TGCAGCGTCGCCGGGACAGCTCAAGATACGCAGTATTTT.